This is a list of T cell receptor beta chains from one sample in a study of blood T cell repertoires in COVID-19. Assay: immunoSEQ multiplex PCR; the TCRdb copy retains only in-frame clones and omits some. The sample holds about 59,000 clones, less than 75% seen once. Sequencing was performed on peripheral blood. The receptor set was obtained from a woman in her fifties or sixties with active or convalescent COVID-19. CDR3s include the opening cysteine and the closing phenylalanine or tryptophan. The D gene is left open where the match is weak. The size of a clone is reported for some rows only, either as once, few or many, or as a class for expanded clones.

.	TRBV19	TRBJ2-7	15	.	CASSRGDGRQYEQYF	TGTGCCAGTAGTAGGGGGGACGGGCGACAATACGAGCAGTACTTC
.	TRBV14	TRBJ2-4	16	.	CASSRDGQPTGDIQYF	TGTGCCAGCAGCCGGGACGGACAGCCAACCGGGGACATTCAGTACTTC
.	TRBV4-1	TRBJ2-3	15	.	CASSQDGGGLDTQYF	TGCGCCAGCAGCCAAGATGGAGGTGGCTTAGATACGCAGTATTTT
TRBD1	TRBV19	TRBJ2-5	16	many	CASSPRTGKLLETQYF	TGTGCCAGTAGTCCTCGGACAGGGAAACTGTTGGAGACCCAGTACTTC
TRBD2	TRBV15	TRBJ2-1	15	few	CATSPGASGRNRQFF	TGTGCCACCAGCCCCGGGGCTAGCGGGAGAAACAGACAGTTCTTC
TRBD1	TRBV7-2	TRBJ1-1	14	few	CASSQTGAGTEAFF	TGTGCCAGCAGCCAGACAGGGGCCGGCACTGAAGCTTTCTTT
TRBD2	TRBV5-1	TRBJ2-7	14	.	CASSPAGGFYEQYF	TGCGCCAGCAGCCCGGCGGGAGGGTTTTACGAGCAGTACTTC
TRBD2	TRBV25-1	TRBJ2-7	16	few	CASSEYNSGRTYEQYF	TGTGCCAGCAGTGAATATAACAGCGGGAGGACTTACGAGCAGTACTTC
TRBD1	TRBV11-2	TRBJ2-1	16	.	CASSLERGQGVSEQFF	TGTGCCAGCAGCTTAGAGCGGGGACAGGGGGTGAGTGAGCAGTTCTTC
TRBD2	TRBV27	TRBJ2-1	16	once	CASSMGLAGVDNEQFF	TGTGCCAGCAGTATGGGACTAGCGGGAGTTGACAATGAGCAGTTCTTC
.	TRBV7-9	TRBJ2-3	12	few	CASSRLTDTQYF	TGTGCCAGCAGCCGACTGACAGATACGCAGTATTTT
TRBD2	TRBV5-1	TRBJ2-5	15	.	CASSLTSGGVETQYF	TGCGCCAGCAGCTTGACTAGCGGAGGGGTAGAGACCCAGTACTTC
.	TRBV12-3/TRBV12-4	TRBJ2-1	13	.	CASRPDRPNEQFF	TGTGCCAGCAGGCCCGACAGGCCTAATGAGCAGTTCTTC
.	TRBV6-1	TRBJ1-5	16	.	CASSELGRSGNQPQHF	TGTGCCAGCAGTGAACTAGGGAGATCGGGAAATCAGCCCCAGCATTTT
TRBD1	TRBV10-1	TRBJ2-7	12	.	CASSGTGHEQYF	TGCGCCAGCAGTGGGACAGGGCACGAGCAGTACTTC
TRBD2	TRBV5-8	TRBJ2-1	17	.	CASSLAKGTSSYNEQFF	TGTGCCAGCAGCTTGGCAAAGGGGACTAGTTCGTACAATGAGCAGTTCTTC
.	TRBV30	TRBJ1-6	13	.	CAWAGQNNSPLHF	TGTGCCTGGGCGGGACAAAATAATTCACCCCTCCACTTT
TRBD1	TRBV7-2	TRBJ1-2	14	.	CASSPPGQGGGYTF	TGTGCCAGCAGCCCGCCGGGACAGGGTGGCGGCTACACCTTC
TRBD1	TRBV5-1	TRBJ2-3	15	.	CASSLVGQGTDTQYF	TGCGCCAGCAGCTTGGTGGGACAGGGTACAGATACGCAGTATTTT
TRBD1	TRBV29-1	TRBJ2-2	15	.	CSARDRGKNTGELFF	TGCAGCGCCCGGGACAGGGGAAAAAACACCGGGGAGCTGTTTTTT
.	TRBV30	TRBJ2-1	14	.	CAWGVDGNSNEQFF	TGTGCCTGGGGGGTCGATGGTAACTCGAATGAGCAGTTCTTC
TRBD1	TRBV6-5	TRBJ2-7	14	once	CASSYEPGGLEQYF	TGTGCCAGCAGTTACGAGCCAGGGGGCCTCGAGCAGTACTTC
.	TRBV6-5	TRBJ1-1	14	.	CASSRQAQNTEAFF	TGTGCCAGCAGTCGACAGGCACAGAACACTGAAGCTTTCTTT
.	TRBV9	TRBJ2-1	12	.	CASRPSGGEQFF	TGTGCCAGCAGGCCGTCGGGTGGTGAGCAGTTCTTC
TRBD1	TRBV24-1	TRBJ2-3	13	many	CATKDRLTDTQYF	TGTGCCACCAAGGACAGGTTAACAGATACGCAGTATTTT
.	TRBV6-4	TRBJ2-2	13	.	CASSEQDTGELFF	TGTGCCAGCAGTGAACAAGACACCGGGGAGCTGTTTTTT
.	TRBV7-2	TRBJ1-1	14	.	CASSLGQAVTEAFF	TGTGCCAGCAGCTTAGGGCAGGCAGTCACTGAAGCTTTCTTT
.	TRBV19	TRBJ2-7	13	.	CASSTGITYEQYF	TGTGCCAGTAGTACCGGGATTACCTACGAGCAGTACTTC